This TCR beta chain came from a study of cytomegalovirus exposure and HLA in healthy donors. Whole-study context: Genotyping showed roughly 81% of 398 donors falling in the Caucasian-associated ancestry cluster.

PCR involved 60 Vbeta and 13 Jbeta primers. Authors' data handling: Later analysis identified roughly 84 million unique TCR beta chains, roughly 11 million shared. Profiling relied on immunoSEQ multiplex PCR, and the TCRdb table lists in-frame clones only, not all of them. V, J and clone size reflect that table, while D and trimming were determined from the DNA. In the table there are roughly 290,000 clones, around 90% of which are singletons. The CDR3 contains 16 residues. The germline CDR1 and CDR2 sequences are MDHEN and SYDVKM. The ends were cut back, 1 base at V and 2 bases at J, with 12 bases in the middle.

Specimen: PBMCs. The rearrangement joins TRBV28 to TRBJ2-1, with D maybe TRBD1 (7 bases). The clonotype comes from a woman between 18 and 29 years old in good health and CMV-seronegative. CDR3 in amino acids: CASSLSEGATYNEQFF. The CDR3 DNA reads TGTGCCAGCAGTTTATCGGAGGGGGCAACCTACAATGAGCAGTTCTTC.